The present entry profiles one TCR beta chain with its context. The data derive from a study of T-cell memory formation after mild COVID-19. Using constant-segment primers, 5'RACE produced TCR alpha and TCR beta cDNA libraries carrying sample barcodes and UMIs. TCRdb re-derived calls from the 5' RACE reads in MiXCR, one entry per CDR3 protein. The sample shows fewer than 150,000 distinct CDR3 sequences, about a sixth of them seen only once. This receptor was identified in a man aged 18 to 30 who had mild COVID-19 (a few samples of this study predate the infection). Cell type and time point are not known. The sequenced sample consisted of PBMCs or a T cell subset sorted from them (not recorded which).

The CDR3 DNA follows: TGTGCCAGCAGCCCGACCGCGGGTTCACCCCTCCACTTT. It specifies CASSPTAGSPLHF. The V gene is TRBV7-9, the J gene TRBJ1-6; D call uncertain. Deletions cut 5 bases from V and 9 bases from J, with 11 bases between. This CDR3 contains 13 residues. CDR1 and CDR2 from the germline V gene are SEHNR and FQNEAQ (reference sequence). The full variable domain, rest sourced from reference TRBV7-9 and TRBJ1-6, is DTGVSQNPRHKITKRGQNVTFRCDPISEHNRLYWYRQTLGQGPEFLTYFQNEAQLEKSRLLSDRFSAERPKGSFSTLEIQRTEQGDSAMYLCASSPTAGSPLHFGNGTRLTVT.